The 31 T cell receptor beta chains below were found in one sample sequenced in a study of cytomegalovirus exposure and HLA in healthy donors. PCR employed 60 Vbeta and 13 Jbeta primers. TCRdb's table, derived via immunoSEQ multiplex PCR, lists solely in-frame clones and lacks some. The sample includes 150,000 or so clones, approximately 70% of them seen just once. The sample comprised PBMCs. These receptors all come from a man aged 35-49 years in good health and CMV-seropositive.

This chain links TRBV7-8 with TRBJ2-3; a weak D match, TRBD1 (5 bases). CDR3 size: 17 residues. V was clipped by 5 bases and J by 6 bases, with 24 bases between them. Germline-derived CDR1 and CDR2 are SGHVS and FQNEAQ. This CDR3 is CASSHSIGHPPLDTQYF. In DNA, the CDR3 is TGTGCCAGCAGCCACTCGATAGGACACCCACCTTTGGATACGCAGTATTTT.

CDR3 DNA: TGCGCCAGCTGCCCTTCTTACCCCTGCCTAGGCGAGCAGTACTTC. It is translated as CASCPSYPCLGEQYF. The chain recombines TRBV4-3 with TRBJ2-7; D is unclear. Germline CDR1 LGHNA, CDR2 YSLEER. The CDR3 contains 15 residues. Trimming removed 8 bases at V and 6 bases at J, with 23 bases between.

In this sample, this clone turned up a few times. The gene calls are TRBV7-6 and TRBJ1-3; TRBD1 might be the D (5 bases). V was cut by 3 bases and J by 0 bases, with 9 bases left in between. The germline CDR1 and CDR2 sequences are SGHVS and FNYEAQ. The CDR3 covers 15 residues. The CDR3 DNA reads TGTGCCAGCAGCTTGGGGACTGACTCTGGAAACACCATATATTTT. Translation: CASSLGTDSGNTIYF. Using reference TRBV7-6 and TRBJ1-3 for the parts outside the CDR3, the full variable domain is GAGVSQSPRYKVTKRGQDVALRCDPISGHVSLYWYRQALGQGPEFLTYFNYEAQQDKSGLPNDRFSAERPEGSISTLTIQRTEQRDSAMYRCASSLGTDSGNTIYFGEGSWLTVV.

The V gene is TRBV27, the J gene TRBJ2-7; the D gene is possibly TRBD2 (6 bases). CDR1 MNHEY and CDR2 SMNVEV come from the germline V gene (reference sequence). This CDR3 is 15 amino acids long. The germline V and J ends were trimmed by 2 bases and 3 bases, with 14 bases remaining between them. In DNA form, the CDR3 reads TGTGCCAGCAGTTTAAGCACCGGGACTGTCTACGAGCAGTACTTC. This sequence encodes CASSLSTGTVYEQYF.

Points on this clone: The junction does not match germline at one end; this may be a read error. CDR3 DNA: TGTGCCAGCGGCTTAGGGACAGGGAGGATTCGGAGCAATCAGCCCCAGCATTTT. It translates to CASGLGTGRIRSNQPQHF. The chain links TRBV5-8 to TRBJ1-5, with 9 positions matching TRBD1. This CDR3 spans 18 amino acids. Germline V gene lookup returns CDR1 SGHTS and CDR2 YDEGEE.

CDR3 nucleotides: TGCGCCAGCAGAGCAGGGTGGGGAGAGACCCAGTACTTC. Its protein is CASRAGWGETQYF. The chain is built from TRBV5-1 and TRBJ2-5; a weak D match, TRBD1 (5 bases). Deletions cut 5 bases from V and 4 bases from J, with 12 bases between. Germline CDR1 and CDR2: SGHRS and YFSETQ. CDR3 length equals 13 residues.

This chain connects TRBV18 to TRBJ1-1; D gene unclear. V shed 0 bases and J shed 2 bases, with 4 bases lying between them. Germline CDR1 reads KGHSH; CDR2 reads LQKENI. The CDR3 totals 13 residues. The CDR3 nucleotides are TGTGCCAGCTCACCACCGGGCAACACTGAAGCTTTCTTT. Protein sequence: CASSPPGNTEAFF.

The V call is TRBV18, the J call TRBJ2-7, with unresolved D. This CDR3 contains 13 residues. Trimming left V 1 base short and J 2 bases short, with 6 bases between. Germline V CDR1 and CDR2: KGHSH, LQKENI. The CDR3 DNA follows: TGTGCCAGCTCACCACGCAACACCTACGAGCAGTACTTC. This translates into CASSPRNTYEQYF.

Points on this clone: The germline gene is not matched at one end of the junction; a read error may be the cause. This rearrangement joins TRBV19 to TRBJ1-5; the D gene is possibly TRBD1 (5 bases). Germline loops: CDR1 LNHDA, CDR2 SQIVND (reference sequence). This CDR3 region has 13 residues. CDR3 nucleotides: TGTGCCAGTAGTCTAACCCTGACAGCAACGTCCTATTTT. This codes for CASSLTLTATSYF.

This chain uses TRBV9 with TRBJ1-4; no reliable D call. V was shortened by 2 bases and J by 2 bases, with 7 bases between the two germline ends. CDR3 length equals 14 residues. The germline V gene encodes CDR1 SGDLS and CDR2 YYNGEE. DNA of the CDR3: TGTGCCAGCAGCGTGAGTAGCACTAATGAAAAACTGTTTTTT. As protein: CASSVSSTNEKLFF.

The count of this clone is one. The chain joins TRBV19 to TRBJ1-1, with D possibly being TRBD1 (5 bases). Germline loops: CDR1 LNHDA, CDR2 SQIVND (reference sequence). Trimming removed 7 bases from V and 3 bases from J, with 12 bases in between. CDR3 length: 13 amino acids. Here the CDR3 reads CASKGAEHTEAFF. The CDR3 DNA reads as TGTGCCAGTAAAGGGGCAGAACACACTGAAGCTTTCTTT. Together with reference TRBV19 and TRBJ1-1, the CDR3 gives the full variable domain: DGGITQSPKYLFRKEGQNVTLSCEQNLNHDAMYWYRQDPGQGLRLIYYSQIVNDFQKGDIAEGYSVSREKKESFPLTVTSAQKNPTAFYLCASKGAEHTEAFFGQGTRLTVV.

This chain uses TRBV7-6 with TRBJ1-2, with 8 bases aligning to TRBD1. CDR3 length: 13 residues. CDR1 SGHVS and CDR2 FNYEAQ come from the germline V gene. V lost 2 bases and J lost 6; bases outside the gene matches: 2. The CDR3 spells CASSLSGGDGYTF. The CDR3 DNA reads TGTGCCAGCAGCTTATCAGGGGGCGATGGCTACACCTTC.

V gene TRBV4-2 combines with J gene TRBJ1-2, with D maybe TRBD1 (5 bases). The CDR3 is 15 amino acids. V dropped 0 bases and J dropped 4 bases, with 12 bases sitting between them. Germline V gene data show CDR1 as LGHNA and CDR2 as YNFKEQ. The chain's CDR3 is CASSQDPAGGYGYTF. In DNA form, the CDR3 reads TGTGCCAGCAGCCAAGATCCGGCGGGGGGCTATGGCTACACCTTC.

This clone showed up just once. This rearrangement joins TRBV6-5 to TRBJ1-2; 7 nucleotides agree with TRBD1. The CDR3 consists of 13 residues. Germline CDR1 is MNHEY and CDR2 is SVGAGI. V lost 4 bases to trimming and J lost 7 bases; unmatched junction nucleotides: 6. CDR3 coding DNA: TGTGCCAGCAGTTCACAGGGGAATGGTGGCTACACCTTC. It specifies CASSSQGNGGYTF.

The chain has TRBV28 and TRBJ1-6; TRBD1 might be the D (5 bases). V lost 5 bases, J lost 8 bases, and 19 bases lay in between. CDR1 is MDHEN and CDR2 is SYDVKM in the germline V gene. This CDR3 has 16 amino acids. The CDR3: CASSPHQGRGDSPLHF. In DNA form, the CDR3 reads TGTGCCAGCAGTCCCCACCAGGGCCGAGGTGATTCACCCCTCCACTTT. The full variable domain, its missing parts supplied by reference TRBV28 and TRBJ1-6, is DVKVTQSSRYLVKRTGEKVFLECVQDMDHENMFWYRQDPGLGLRLIYFSYDVKMKEKGDIPEGYSVSREKKERFSLILESASTNQTSMYLCASSPHQGRGDSPLHFGNGTRLTVT.

In this sample, this clone turned up once. The chain uses TRBV7-2 and TRBJ1-2; TRBD1 aligns across 12 bases. The CDR3 is made up of 15 amino acids. CDR1 and CDR2 (germline): SGHTA, FQGNSA. V gave up 5 bases and J gave up 6 bases; unmatched junction bases: 7. The CDR3 loop reads CASSVSGTGGNGYTF. The DNA of the CDR3 is TGTGCCAGCAGCGTATCAGGGACAGGGGGCAATGGCTACACCTTC.

The rearrangement joins TRBV27 to TRBJ2-1; the match to TRBD1 covers 8 bases. Trimming cost V 4 bases and J 10 bases; bases outside gene matches: 9. Germline V gene data show CDR1 as MNHEY and CDR2 as SMNVEV (reference sequence). The CDR3 has 14 amino acids. CDR3 nucleotides: TGTGCCAGCAGTTCTGGGACAGGACATCTAGAGCAGTTCTTC. It translates to CASSSGTGHLEQFF.

The J gene is TRBJ1-5, the V gene TRBV6-5; D is unresolved. In germline, CDR1 is MNHEY, CDR2 SVGAGI. There are 12 residues in the CDR3. V lost 8 bases and J 6 bases, leaving 11 bases between the germline ends. The CDR3 here is CASFNLGQPQHF. In DNA, the CDR3 is TGTGCCAGCTTTAACCTAGGTCAGCCCCAGCATTTT.

V and J are TRBV18 and TRBJ2-2; 10 bases are a match to TRBD1. The CDR3 has 15 amino acids. Germline CDR1 reads KGHSH; CDR2 reads LQKENI. Trimming took 3 bases from V and 7 from J; bases not matched to a gene: 5. The CDR3 coding sequence is TGTGCCAGCTCACCCTCCGGGACAGGGGTCGGGGAGCTGTTTTTT. Translated, it gives CASSPSGTGVGELFF. The variable domain in full, completed from reference TRBV18 and TRBJ2-2, reads NAGVMQNPRHLVRRRGQEARLRCSPMKGHSHVYWYRQLPEEGLKFMVYLQKENIIDESGMPKERFSAEFPKEGPSILRIQQVVRGDSAAYFCASSPSGTGVGELFFGEGSRLTVL.

The gene calls are TRBV5-1 and TRBJ1-4; 8 bases align to TRBD1. There are 15 residues in the CDR3. Germline V CDR1 and CDR2: SGHRS, YFSETQ. The junction had 6 bases not matched to a gene; V was cut back by 3 bases and J by 5 bases. The CDR3 nucleotides read TGCGCCAGCAGCTCCTCAGGGGGCGGGAATGAAAAACTGTTTTTT. Protein product: CASSSSGGGNEKLFF.

The chain has TRBV14 and TRBJ1-2, with 9 nucleotides matching TRBD1. CDR1 is SGHDN, CDR2 FVKESK, per germline. The CDR3 consists of 12 residues. J gave up 8 bases and V 4 bases, and 2 bases lay outside the gene matches. This CDR3 is CASSRTGAGYTF. CDR3 bases: TGTGCCAGCAGCCGGACAGGGGCCGGCTACACCTTC.

This clone appeared a single time. The CDR3 sequence is CASSARVTNTEAFF. The CDR3 nucleotides are TGTGCCAGCAGTGCCAGGGTCACGAACACTGAAGCTTTCTTT. The chain uses TRBV6-1 and TRBJ1-1; TRBD1 might be the D (5 bases). The length of the CDR3 is 14 residues. V lost 4 bases, J lost 1 base, and 10 bases lay in between. Germline V lookup: CDR1 MNHNS, CDR2 SASEGT.

The V gene is TRBV9, the J gene TRBJ2-6, with D unclear. Per the germline V gene, CDR1 is SGDLS and CDR2 is YYNGEE. V lost 3 bases to trimming and J lost 0 bases, with 7 bases between them. This CDR3 is built from 15 residues. CDR3 sequence (DNA): TGTGCCAGCAGCGCCTATAGCTCTGGGGCCAACGTCCTGACTTTC. It yields the protein CASSAYSSGANVLTF.

The chain has TRBV18 and TRBJ2-5, with D perhaps matching TRBD1 (5 bases). The CDR3 length is 19 residues. V lost 0 bases, J lost 5 bases, and 25 bases lay in between. CDR1 KGHSH and CDR2 LQKENI come from the germline V gene. The CDR3, as DNA: TGTGCCAGCTCACCACCACAGAGAGGCGCAGGGTCCACAAGGGAGACCCAGTACTTC. This gives the protein CASSPPQRGAGSTRETQYF.

V is TRBV6-5 and J is TRBJ1-2; no clear D. V lost 6 bases and J lost 8, with 19 bases in between. Germline V lookup: CDR1 MNHEY, CDR2 SVGAGI. The CDR3 length is 14 residues. The CDR3 spells CASRGGSPVRGYTF. CDR3 nucleotide sequence: TGTGCCAGCAGGGGAGGCAGCCCTGTGCGGGGCTACACCTTC.

This rearrangement joins TRBV19 to TRBJ1-1, with D perhaps TRBD1 (5 bases). Germline CDR1 and CDR2: LNHDA and SQIVND (reference sequence). This CDR3 comprises 13 residues. Trimming took off 6 bases at V and 0 bases at J, with 8 bases between the two ends. The CDR3 DNA reads as TGTGCCAGTAGACGGGGGTTGAACACTGAAGCTTTCTTT. Protein: CASRRGLNTEAFF.

The chain carries TRBV18 and TRBJ1-1; 9 bases align to TRBD1. Trimming at V came to 2 bases and at J to 1 base, leaving 2 bases not matched to a gene. Germline CDR1 reads KGHSH; CDR2 reads LQKENI. The CDR3 spans 15 residues. The CDR3 is CASSPTGQGNTEAFF. The CDR3 coding sequence is TGTGCCAGCTCACCAACGGGACAGGGGAACACTGAAGCTTTCTTT. Supplemented by reference TRBV18 and TRBJ1-1, the full variable domain reads NAGVMQNPRHLVRRRGQEARLRCSPMKGHSHVYWYRQLPEEGLKFMVYLQKENIIDESGMPKERFSAEFPKEGPSILRIQQVVRGDSAAYFCASSPTGQGNTEAFFGQGTRLTVV.

The chain uses TRBV11-3 and TRBJ2-2; possibly TRBD1 for D (5 bases). This CDR3 contains 18 residues. The ends were cut back, 0 bases at V and 7 bases at J, with 21 bases in the middle. CDR1 and CDR2 (germline): SGHNT, YENEEA. The CDR3 loop reads CASSLERWGLPGNGELFF. CDR3 nucleotides: TGTGCCAGCAGCTTAGAGCGTTGGGGCCTCCCAGGAAACGGGGAGCTGTTTTTT.

This clone is a singleton in its sample. The gene calls are TRBV7-2 and TRBJ2-1; D remains unclear. The V gene lost 1 base and the J gene lost 10 bases, with 8 bases spanning the gap. CDR1 is SGHTA, CDR2 FQGNSA, per germline. The CDR3 covers 12 residues. CDR3 in DNA: TGTGCCAGCAGCTTAGATCTTAGCGAGCAGTTCTTC. Translated, it gives CASSLDLSEQFF.

The chain combines TRBV4-3 with TRBJ2-1; a possible D gene is TRBD2 (7 bases). This CDR3 contains 17 residues. The V end was cut by 0 bases, the J end by 7 bases, with 19 bases between. Germline CDR1 LGHNA, CDR2 YSLEER. The CDR3 here is CASSQEVGGSGRNEQFF. The CDR3 DNA follows: TGCGCCAGCAGCCAAGAAGTAGGGGGTAGCGGGCGGAATGAGCAGTTCTTC.

The rearrangement uses TRBV7-2 and TRBJ1-2; 8 bases are a match to TRBD1. Trimming at V came to 6 bases and at J to 4 bases, leaving 4 bases not matched to a gene. Germline CDR1 is SGHTA and CDR2 is FQGNSA. The CDR3 spans 13 residues. This CDR3 is CASSPTGGYGYTF. The CDR3 DNA follows: TGTGCCAGCAGTCCCACAGGGGGCTATGGCTACACCTTC.